Below are 24 T cell receptor beta chains sequenced from a single sample in a study of shared clonotypes between healthy human individuals. Measured with immunoSEQ multiplex PCR; TCRdb has only the in-frame clones, and not every one. The table has about 1 million clones, around 75% seen once. The material sequenced was memory CD4+ T cells sorted from blood. The subset denotes: CD45RA-negative fraction. The origin of the receptors is a man younger than 30 in good health.

This chain joins TRBV5-1 and TRBJ2-3; perhaps TRBD2 as D (5 bases). The CDR3 is 16 amino acids. Trimming removed 2 bases at V and 7 bases at J, with 20 bases between. Per the germline V gene, CDR1 is SGHRS and CDR2 is YFSETQ. CDR3 amino acids: CASSLSEGGFSNTQYF. CDR3 nucleotides: TGCGCCAGCAGCTTATCTGAGGGTGGTTTTTCAAATACGCAGTATTTT.

This clone has a count of ten or more. The rearrangement joins TRBV10-1 to TRBJ2-2; 14 bases align to TRBD2. Germline V gene sequence: CDR1 WNHNN, CDR2 SYGVQD (reference sequence). This CDR3 is 15 amino acids long. J was trimmed by 6 bases and V by 6 bases; bases with no gene match: 3. Here the CDR3 DNA reads TGCGCCAGCAGCGGGACTAGCGGGAGTTCCGGGGAGCTGTTTTTT. Protein product: CASSGTSGSSGELFF.

The CDR3 DNA follows: TGCGCCAGCAGCTTGATTTCAGGGGATCCCACAGATACGCAGTATTTT. Its protein is CASSLISGDPTDTQYF. This rearrangement joins TRBV5-1 to TRBJ2-3; the D gene is possibly TRBD1 (6 bases). The ends were cut back, 1 base at V and 2 bases at J, with 14 bases in the middle. The CDR3 runs to 16 residues. From germline, CDR1 is SGHRS and CDR2 YFSETQ.

This clone showed up just once. V usage is TRBV10-1 and J usage is TRBJ1-2; 7 nucleotides match TRBD1. V shed 5 bases and J 7 bases; nucleotides not matched to a gene: 7. CDR1 WNHNN and CDR2 SYGVQD come from the germline V gene (reference sequence). CDR3 length: 13 amino acids. For the CDR3, the DNA is TGCGCCAGCAGTCCGGACAGGTCTGCTGGCTACACCTTC. It encodes CASSPDRSAGYTF.

The table lists this clone with a few counts. The DNA for the CDR3 is TGCGCCAGCAGTGAGTCGAAGTACTCTGGAAACACCATATATTTT. Protein: CASSESKYSGNTIYF. V is TRBV10-2 and J is TRBJ1-3; D not certain. This CDR3 spans 15 amino acids. V lost 0 bases and J 0 bases, leaving 6 bases between the germline ends. CDR1 WSHSY and CDR2 SAAADI come from the germline V gene.

This chain joins TRBV7-9 and TRBJ2-3; TRBD1 aligns across 7 bases. CDR1 and CDR2 from the germline V gene are SEHNR and FQNEAQ (reference sequence). V trimming: 5 bases; J trimming: 8 bases; junction bases outside the gene matches: 10. The CDR3 totals 14 residues. The CDR3 sequence is CASSLEGAGGTQYF. The CDR3 coding sequence is TGTGCCAGCAGCCTAGAGGGGGCTGGAGGTACGCAGTATTTT.

This clone was observed a handful of times. The chain links TRBV6-6 to TRBJ2-7, with D perhaps given as TRBD1 or TRBD2 (5 bases each). This CDR3 has 15 amino acids. Germline CDR1 MNHNY, CDR2 SVGAGI (reference sequence). The V and J ends lost 7 bases and 5 bases respectively, with 21 bases between them. DNA for the CDR3: TGTGCCAGCAATTCTTTCTCCCGGGGCGCCGACGAGCAGTACTTC. It is translated as CASNSFSRGADEQYF.

The count of this clone is one. The rearrangement links TRBV6-6 to TRBJ2-7; 12 nucleotides align to TRBD2. Germline V gene data show CDR1 as MNHNY and CDR2 as SVGAGI (reference sequence). The CDR3 covers 16 residues. Losses at the gene ends were 6 bases for V and 7 bases for J; bases not matched to a gene: 13. The CDR3 is CASSSSGGASSVEQYF. For the CDR3, the DNA is TGTGCCAGCAGCTCTAGCGGGGGGGCCTCATCGGTGGAGCAGTACTTC.

V and J are TRBV7-2 and TRBJ2-1, with a weak D call TRBD1 (6 bases). Trimming pared 1 base from V and 7 bases from J, leaving 11 bases between. CDR3 length: 14 residues. The germline CDR1 and CDR2 sequences are SGHTA and FQGNSA. The CDR3 region has the DNA TGTGCCAGCAGCTTAGGAGGGGGTCAGAATGAGCAGTTCTTC. It translates to CASSLGGGQNEQFF.

The chain is built from TRBV5-1 and TRBJ1-2; D might be TRBD1 (5 bases). Germline lookup yields CDR1 SGHRS and CDR2 YFSETQ. Trimming left V 0 bases short and J 0 bases short, with 9 bases between. The CDR3 is 15 residues long. In DNA, the CDR3 is TGCGCCAGCAGCTTGGGAAAGGGACCTAACTATGGCTACACCTTC. This translates into CASSLGKGPNYGYTF.

The chain combines TRBV6-5 with TRBJ2-2, with 8 bases fitting TRBD1. Germline V gene lookup returns CDR1 MNHEY and CDR2 SVGAGI. The J segment lost 4 bases and the V segment lost 6 bases, leaving 7 bases of the junction unmatched. The CDR3 contains 15 residues. In nucleotides, the CDR3 is TGTGCCAGCAGGAAACAGGGGGTAGGCACCGGGGAGCTGTTTTTT. Amino acids: CASRKQGVGTGELFF.

V and J are TRBV9 and TRBJ2-7; D not resolved. The CDR3 contains 16 residues. V was cut by 4 bases and J by 2 bases, with 19 bases left in between. Germline CDR1 is SGDLS and CDR2 is YYNGEE. CDR3 nucleotides: TGTGCCAGCAGCCTCCAACCCTCGACTGGGACCTACGAGCAGTACTTC. Encoded protein: CASSLQPSTGTYEQYF.

CDR3 in DNA: TGTGCCAGCAGCTCAGCGAAGGACGGCTACGAGCAGTACTTC. Encoded protein: CASSSAKDGYEQYF. The chain combines TRBV5-4 with TRBJ2-7; unclear D gene. From germline, CDR1 is SGHNT and CDR2 YYREEE (reference sequence). CDR3 length equals 14 residues. Trimming removed 3 bases at V and 3 bases at J, with 13 bases between.

The genes are TRBV7-2 and TRBJ2-7; 8 bases fit TRBD2. The ends lost 2 bases at V and 3 bases at J; junction bases unmatched: 6. CDR1 is SGHTA and CDR2 is FQGNSA in the germline V gene. This CDR3 region has 15 residues. The CDR3 region is CASSLQMAGGYEQYF. The CDR3 bases are TGTGCCAGCAGCTTACAGATGGCGGGGGGCTACGAGCAGTACTTC.

This chain connects TRBV5-1 to TRBJ2-3, with a weak D call TRBD1 (6 bases). Looked up from germline, CDR1 is SGHRS and CDR2 is YFSETQ. Trimming pared 7 bases from V and 2 bases from J, leaving 14 bases between. There are 14 residues in the CDR3. The CDR3 sequence: CASGSTGDTDTQYF. CDR3 DNA sequence: TGCGCCAGCGGGTCGACAGGAGACACAGATACGCAGTATTTT.

V is TRBV5-1 and J is TRBJ2-1; TRBD1 might be the D (7 bases). V lost 0 bases and J lost 3, with 22 bases in between. Germline V gene data show CDR1 as SGHRS and CDR2 as YFSETQ. CDR3 length equals 19 residues. In DNA, the CDR3 is TGCGCCAGCAGCTTGGGCAGGGGGGACGGCTCCCCGGGCTACAATGAGCAGTTCTTC. It yields the protein CASSLGRGDGSPGYNEQFF.

The chain is built from TRBV5-1 and TRBJ2-3; D is ambiguous. The germline V gene has CDR1 SGHRS and CDR2 YFSETQ. There are 15 residues in the CDR3. The V end lost 0 bases, the J end lost 1 base, and 9 bases lay between the germline ends. The CDR3 here is CASSLGERGTDTQYF. In DNA form, the CDR3 reads TGCGCCAGCAGCTTGGGTGAGAGAGGCACAGATACGCAGTATTTT.

On this clone itself: Other DNA sequences in the same sample also yield this CDR3. The V gene is TRBV5-1, the J gene TRBJ1-1, with D uncertain. The CDR3 is 13 residues long. V was shortened by 5 bases and J by 1 base, with 9 bases between the two germline ends. CDR1 SGHRS and CDR2 YFSETQ come from the germline V gene. The CDR3 DNA follows: TGCGCCAGCAGTTTCTCAGCGAACACTGAAGCTTTCTTT. This sequence encodes CASSFSANTEAFF.

This clone was picked up one time. The chain couples TRBV2 to TRBJ2-4; unclear D gene. In germline, CDR1 is SNHLY, CDR2 FYNNEI. V was trimmed by 4 bases and J by 10 bases, leaving 8 bases between them. The CDR3 has 11 amino acids. The CDR3 region has the DNA TGTGCCAGCAGTGGGGAAGGAATTCAGTACTTC. Translation gives CASSGEGIQYF. The whole variable domain, filled in from reference TRBV2 and TRBJ2-4, reads EPEVTQTPSHQVTQMGQEVILRCVPISNHLYFYWYRQILGQKVEFLVSFYNNEISEKSEIFDDQFSVERPDGSNFTLKIRSTKLEDSAMYFCASSGEGIQYFGAGTRLSVL.

V and J are TRBV6-5 and TRBJ2-1, with D possibly being TRBD2 (6 bases). Germline V lookup: CDR1 MNHEY, CDR2 SVGAGI. V shed 6 bases and J shed 6 bases, with 15 bases lying between them. CDR3 length: 14 residues. The CDR3 sequence: CASSPAGFPNEQFF. DNA of the CDR3: TGTGCCAGCAGCCCGGCGGGGTTTCCCAATGAGCAGTTCTTC.

This chain's CDR3 is CASSPDRARLSTETQYF. In nucleotides, the CDR3 is TGTGCCAGCTCACCGGACAGGGCCCGCCTTTCGACTGAGACCCAGTACTTC. The chain joins TRBV18 to TRBJ2-5; TRBD1 matches at 8 bases. The J segment lost 5 bases and the V segment lost 3 bases, leaving 14 bases of the junction unmatched. The CDR3 extends over 17 amino acids. The germline V gene has CDR1 KGHSH and CDR2 LQKENI. The full variable domain, completed using reference TRBV18 and TRBJ2-5, is NAGVMQNPRHLVRRRGQEARLRCSPMKGHSHVYWYRQLPEEGLKFMVYLQKENIIDESGMPKERFSAEFPKEGPSILRIQQVVRGDSAAYFCASSPDRARLSTETQYFGPGTRLLVL.

The chain employs TRBV11-2 and TRBJ2-7, with 9 positions matching TRBD1. The CDR3 contains 15 residues. Germline-derived CDR1 and CDR2 are SGHAT and FQNNGV. The ends lost 10 bases at V and 3 bases at J; junction bases unmatched: 13. The CDR3 region has the DNA TGTGCCACCACCCTGGCCGGGACAGGGTACTACGAGCAGTACTTC. It specifies CATTLAGTGYYEQYF.

This chain's CDR3 is CASSLVDRDGGTQYF. The CDR3 bases are TGTGCCAGCAGCTTGGTGGACAGGGATGGGGGTACGCAGTATTTT. The chain employs TRBV5-6 and TRBJ2-3; 8 positions agree with TRBD1. The CDR3 is 15 residues long. Losses at the gene ends were 0 bases for V and 8 bases for J; bases not matched to a gene: 8. CDR1 and CDR2 (germline): SGHDT, YYEEEE.

This rearrangement joins TRBV18 to TRBJ1-2; 8 bases agree with TRBD1. V was pared by 4 bases and J by 7 bases, with 5 bases of the junction left unmatched. This CDR3 is 13 amino acids long. CDR1 KGHSH and CDR2 LQKENI come from the germline V gene. CDR3 loop: CASSLDRAFGYTF. For the CDR3, the DNA is TGTGCCAGCTCACTGGACAGGGCGTTTGGCTACACCTTC.